This paragraph covers one T cell receptor (beta chain) sequence. This entry is derived from a study of blood T cell repertoires in COVID-19. The CDR3 is 16 residues long. Germline-derived CDR1 and CDR2 are SEHNR and FQNEAQ (reference sequence). Trimming stripped 5 bases from V and 0 bases from J, with 16 bases between. Libraries were prepared by immunoSEQ multiplex PCR; TCRdb keeps only in-frame clonotypes and omits some of them. This table holds about 160,000 clones, 60% to 85% found once. The TCR sequence derives from a man aged 55-75 years with acute or convalescent COVID-19. This chain connects TRBV7-9 to TRBJ1-1; D remains unclear. Input material: peripheral blood. DNA for the CDR3: TGTGCCAGCAGCCAGACAAACCCCCCAATGAACACTGAAGCTTTCTTT. As protein: CASSQTNPPMNTEAFF.